The TCR beta chain described here comes from a study of OX40 agonist ivuxolimab in advanced cancers. With V trimmed by 7 bases and J by 8 bases, 7 bases remained unmatched. Germline values: CDR1 SNHLY, CDR2 FYNNEI. The length of the CDR3 is 13 residues. Assay: immunoSEQ multiplex PCR; the TCRdb copy retains only in-frame clones and omits some. This sample has 42,000 or so clones; approximately 86% occur once, and the top ten carry about 15%. This clonotype was sampled from an adult with an advanced solid tumor such as melanoma, head and neck, liver or kidney cancer. Material: CD4+ or CD8+ T cells sorted from blood, obtained in a trial of the OX40 agonist ivuxolimab. The chain couples TRBV2 to TRBJ2-1; 8 bases line up with TRBD2. The DNA of the CDR3 is TGTGCCAGCACGGGACTAGTGATCCATGAGCAGTTCTTC. It translates to CASTGLVIHEQFF.